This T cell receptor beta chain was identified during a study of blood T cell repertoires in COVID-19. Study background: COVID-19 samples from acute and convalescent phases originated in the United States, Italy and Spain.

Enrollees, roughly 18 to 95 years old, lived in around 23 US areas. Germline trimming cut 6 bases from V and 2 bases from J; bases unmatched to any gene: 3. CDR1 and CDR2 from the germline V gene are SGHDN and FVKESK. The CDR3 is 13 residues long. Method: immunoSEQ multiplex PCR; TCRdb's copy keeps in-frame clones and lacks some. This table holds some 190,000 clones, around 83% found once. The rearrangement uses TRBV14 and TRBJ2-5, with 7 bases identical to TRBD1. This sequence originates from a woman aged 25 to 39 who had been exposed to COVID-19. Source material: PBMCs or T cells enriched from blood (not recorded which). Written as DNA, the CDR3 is TGTGCCAGCAGGAAGACAGGGCAAGAGACCCAGTACTTC. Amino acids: CASRKTGQETQYF. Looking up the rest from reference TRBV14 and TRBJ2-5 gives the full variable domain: EAGVTQFPSHSVIEKGQTVTLRCDPISGHDNLYWYRRVMGKEIKFLLHFVKESKQDESGMPNNRFLAERTGGTYSTLKVQPAELEDSGVYFCASRKTGQETQYFGPGTRLLVL.